This is a list of T cell receptor beta chains from one sample in a study of blood T cell repertoires in COVID-19. Generated by immunoSEQ multiplex PCR, the TCRdb table keeps only in-frame clones and is missing some. The repertoire includes a few hundred thousand clones, around four fifths of them detected once, and about 10% sits in the top ten. Sample: PBMCs or T cells enriched from blood (not recorded which). All receptors derive from a man aged 35 to 55 who had recovered from COVID-19. Each CDR3 is given without its conserved first and last residue. Some rows have no size entry. The others give once, few or many, or a class for an expanded clone.

CDR3 protein	J gene	V gene	clone size
ASSRTGGRGETQY	TRBJ2-5	TRBV6-5	-
ATSELQGSNQPQH	TRBJ1-5	TRBV24-1	-
ASSPDSGPQH	TRBJ1-5	TRBV18	-
ASSLPGQNTGELF	TRBJ2-2	TRBV5-4	-
ASAGGVGNQPQH	TRBJ1-5	TRBV19	once
SVVDILAGNTIY	TRBJ1-3	TRBV29-1	-
ASSQDLRNSDTQY	TRBJ2-3	TRBV4-2	-
ASSQGLRDRGFGYT	TRBJ1-2	TRBV14	-
ASSRGLNTGELF	TRBJ2-2	TRBV14	-
ASSATSGRALGETQY	TRBJ2-5	TRBV9	-